Listed here are 28 T cell receptor beta chains from one sample, sequenced in a study of control samples from healthy donors and cancer patients. Using immunoSEQ multiplex PCR, the repertoire was profiled, and TCRdb retains in-frame clones only, with some absent. The sample shows around 110,000 clones, around nine tenths of them seen only once. The sample consisted of blood. These receptors originate from an older woman in good health.

The chain employs TRBV7-2 and TRBJ1-2; tentatively, D is TRBD1 (5 bases). Per germline, CDR1 SGHTA and CDR2 FQGNSA. The CDR3 runs 14 residues. Trimming removed 8 bases from V and 3 bases from J, with 16 bases in between. CDR3 coding DNA: TGTGCCAGCGGAGGATGGGGGAGGGACTATGGCTACACCTTC. Translation gives CASGGWGRDYGYTF.

This clone was detected once. The sample carries other DNA sequences with the same CDR3. The CDR3 coding sequence is TGTGCCAGCAGCCAAGACTTGGGCAGGAACTCTGGAAACACCATATATTTT. This translates into CASSQDLGRNSGNTIYF. This rearrangement joins TRBV4-2 to TRBJ1-3, with D uncertain. CDR3 length: 17 amino acids. The V gene lost 0 bases and the J gene lost 0 bases, with 12 bases spanning the gap. Germline V CDR1 and CDR2: LGHNA, YNFKEQ.

DNA of the CDR3: TGCGCCAGCAGTTCGGGACCTCGAAAAAATGAAAAACTGTTTTTT. It is translated as CASSSGPRKNEKLFF. The J gene is TRBJ1-4, the V gene TRBV5-1, with D possibly matching TRBD1 (5 bases). From germline, CDR1 is SGHRS and CDR2 YFSETQ. This CDR3 spans 15 amino acids. Trimming cost V 5 bases and J 5 bases, with 16 bases left between them.

CDR3 protein: CASSSEKSRDRSYNSPLHF. The CDR3 coding sequence is TGTGCCAGCAGCAGCGAAAAGAGTCGGGACAGGAGTTATAATTCACCCCTCCACTTT. The chain has TRBV21-1 and TRBJ1-6; the table gives TRBD1 as D, unverified against the DNA. TRBV21-1 is assigned pseudogene status. The CDR3 consists of 19 residues.

The chain carries TRBV6-5 and TRBJ2-7; 7 nucleotides match TRBD2. The CDR3 extends over 15 amino acids. The germline V gene has CDR1 MNHEY and CDR2 SVGAGI. V was clipped by 6 bases and J by 3 bases; unmatched bases: 11. In DNA, the CDR3 is TGTGCCAGCAGAAACCTGGGGGAGGGAATCTACGAGCAGTACTTC. This gives the protein CASRNLGEGIYEQYF.

The genes are TRBV7-2 and TRBJ1-5; D is possibly TRBD1 (6 bases). Looked up from germline, CDR1 is SGHTA and CDR2 is FQGNSA. This CDR3 is 15 amino acids long. V lost 0 bases to trimming and J lost 3 bases, with 9 bases between them. This chain's CDR3 is CASSLAGQFNQPQHF. The CDR3 region has the DNA TGTGCCAGCAGCTTAGCCGGACAGTTCAATCAGCCCCAGCATTTT. Complete variable domain (other parts from reference TRBV7-2 and TRBJ1-5): GAGVSQSPSNKVTEKGKDVELRCDPISGHTALYWYRQSLGQGLEFLIYFQGNSAPDKSGLPSDRFSAERTGGSVSTLTIQRTQQEDSAVYLCASSLAGQFNQPQHFGDGTRLSIL.

This rearrangement joins TRBV4-1 to TRBJ2-6, with 7 bases identical to TRBD2. Germline-derived CDR1 and CDR2 are MGHRA and YSYEKL. Trimming at V came to 1 base and at J to 0 bases, leaving 9 bases not matched to a gene. The CDR3 is 19 residues long. CDR3 loop: CASSQGGGRGNSGANVLTF. CDR3 DNA sequence: TGCGCCAGCAGCCAAGGGGGGGGAAGAGGGAACTCTGGGGCCAACGTCCTGACTTTC.

J is TRBJ1-5 and V is TRBV3-1 (or the pseudogene TRBV3-2); D perhaps matches TRBD1 (6 bases). The CDR3 has 15 residues. Germline V gene lookup returns CDR1 LGHDT and CDR2 YNNKEL (reference sequence). Trimming removed 4 bases from V and 2 bases from J, with 12 bases in between. The CDR3 spells CASSLGGGGNQPQHF. As DNA, the CDR3 is TGTGCCAGCAGCCTGGGAGGGGGTGGCAATCAGCCCCAGCATTTT.

The rearrangement joins TRBV6-5 to TRBJ1-5; D is ambiguous. V was cut by 7 bases and J by 4 bases, with 14 bases left in between. Germline lookup yields CDR1 MNHEY and CDR2 SVGAGI. CDR3 length equals 14 residues. The CDR3 DNA follows: TGTGCCAGCACCCTAGGGTCAAGGAATCAGCCCCAGCATTTT. Its translation: CASTLGSRNQPQHF.

This chain joins TRBV11-2 and TRBJ1-1; D may be TRBD1 (6 bases). V lost 4 bases and J 4 bases, leaving 13 bases between the germline ends. This CDR3 spans 14 amino acids. The germline V gene encodes CDR1 SGHAT and CDR2 FQNNGV. CDR3 coding DNA: TGTGCCAGCAGCTCGCTACAGGGTATCACTGAAGCTTTCTTT. Translation gives CASSSLQGITEAFF.

The rearrangement links TRBV27 to TRBJ1-2; D might be TRBD1 (6 bases). The CDR3 totals 13 residues. Trimming removed 6 bases from V and 7 bases from J, with 15 bases in between. In germline, CDR1 is MNHEY, CDR2 SMNVEV (reference sequence). CDR3 in amino acids: CASRPPGAPGYTF. For the CDR3, the DNA is TGTGCCAGCAGACCGCCGGGGGCGCCTGGCTACACCTTC.

The chain couples TRBV14 to TRBJ1-6; no reliable D call. Germline CDR1 reads SGHDN; CDR2 reads FVKESK. The CDR3 length is 14 residues. Trimming pared 4 bases from V and 6 bases from J, leaving 10 bases between. The DNA of the CDR3 is TGTGCCAGCAGCCTAAGGGCTCTTAATTCACCCCTCCACTTT. Translation gives CASSLRALNSPLHF.

The chain is built from TRBV11-2 and TRBJ1-1; weak D call: TRBD1 (5 bases). The V gene's germline CDR1 is SGHAT and CDR2 FQNNGV. The germline V and J ends were trimmed by 4 bases and 6 bases, with 6 bases remaining between them. This CDR3 contains 11 residues. CDR3 sequence: CASSSGPEAFF. The CDR3 bases are TGTGCCAGCAGCTCAGGGCCTGAAGCTTTCTTT.

This clone showed up just a few times. The J gene is TRBJ1-3, the V gene TRBV5-4, with TRBD1 as a possible D gene (5 bases). Trimming shortened V by 6 bases and J by 0 bases, and 13 bases separated the two germline ends. The CDR3 has 15 amino acids. Germline values: CDR1 SGHNT, CDR2 YYREEE (reference sequence). The CDR3 bases are TGTGCCAGCACCCTGTGGGGCGCCTCTGGAAACACCATATATTTT. It translates to CASTLWGASGNTIYF.

The chain recombines TRBV15 with TRBJ1-3; D unclear. The CDR3 runs to 13 residues. Trimming left V 3 bases short and J 1 base short, with 4 bases between. Germline CDR1 LNHNV, CDR2 YYDKDF (reference sequence). The CDR3 sequence is CATSSRSGNTIYF. As DNA, the CDR3 is TGTGCCACCAGCAGCCGGTCTGGAAACACCATATATTTT. Variable domain in full (rest from reference TRBV15 and TRBJ1-3): DAMVIQNPRYQVTQFGKPVTLSCSQTLNHNVMYWYQQKSSQAPKLLFHYYDKDFNNEADTPDNFQSRRPNTSFCFLDIRSPGLGDTAMYLCATSSRSGNTIYFGEGSWLTVV.

This chain connects TRBV11-2 to TRBJ2-7; the match to TRBD1 covers 11 bases. Germline trimming cut 1 base from V and 3 bases from J; bases unmatched to any gene: 2. This CDR3 spans 15 amino acids. The germline gives CDR1 SGHAT, CDR2 FQNNGV. In DNA form, the CDR3 reads TGTGCCAGCAGCTTAGGGACAGGGGGCCACTACGAGCAGTACTTC. It translates to CASSLGTGGHYEQYF.

The chain carries TRBV6-5 and TRBJ1-2; no firm D call. Looked up from germline, CDR1 is MNHEY and CDR2 is SVGAGI. This CDR3 has 15 residues. V was cut by 2 bases and J by 2 bases, with 12 bases left in between. The CDR3 protein is CASSYAAATNYGYTF. CDR3 in DNA: TGTGCCAGCAGTTACGCCGCGGCGACCAACTATGGCTACACCTTC.

J is TRBJ1-1 and V is TRBV3-1 (or the pseudogene TRBV3-2); 11 nucleotides agree with TRBD1. Per germline, CDR1 LGHDT and CDR2 YNNKEL (reference sequence). CDR3 length: 15 amino acids. V gave up 1 base and J gave up 11 bases; unmatched junction bases: 9. The CDR3 loop is CASSQGLGTGGDAFF. The CDR3 nucleotides are TGTGCCAGCAGCCAAGGGTTGGGGACAGGGGGGGACGCTTTCTTT.

V is TRBV19 and J is TRBJ1-1, with D unresolved. In germline, CDR1 is LNHDA, CDR2 SQIVND (reference sequence). The V end lost 4 bases, the J end lost 0 bases, and 9 bases lay between the germline ends. This CDR3 region has 14 residues. CDR3 sequence (DNA): TGTGCCAGTAGTAAGAGGGAGATGAACACTGAAGCTTTCTTT. As protein: CASSKREMNTEAFF. The whole variable domain, remainder taken from reference TRBV19 and TRBJ1-1, is DGGITQSPKYLFRKEGQNVTLSCEQNLNHDAMYWYRQDPGQGLRLIYYSQIVNDFQKGDIAEGYSVSREKKESFPLTVTSAQKNPTAFYLCASSKREMNTEAFFGQGTRLTVV.

CDR3 sequence: CASSQDLRAYEQYF. CDR3 nucleotides: TGTGCCAGCAGCCAAGATCTGAGGGCGTACGAGCAGTACTTC. This chain joins TRBV3-1 (or the pseudogene TRBV3-2) and TRBJ2-7; a possible D gene is TRBD2 (5 bases). CDR3 length: 14 residues. The germline V gene has CDR1 LGHDT and CDR2 YNNKEL (reference sequence). The germline V and J ends were trimmed by 0 bases and 4 bases, with 10 bases remaining between them.

This clone has only one observation. This rearrangement joins TRBV5-1 to TRBJ1-4, with D uncertain. Trimming left V 0 bases short and J 10 bases short, with 7 bases between. The germline gives CDR1 SGHRS, CDR2 YFSETQ. The CDR3 is 12 amino acids. CDR3: CASSLVSGKLFF. The CDR3 nucleotides are TGCGCCAGCAGCTTGGTTTCTGGAAAACTGTTTTTT.

This chain joins TRBV12-5 and TRBJ1-6; D is unclear. Per the germline V gene, CDR1 is LGHNT and CDR2 is FRNRAP. The ends were cut back, 2 bases at V and 8 bases at J, with 13 bases in the middle. The CDR3 contains 15 residues. CDR3 DNA sequence: TGTGCTAGTGGTTTGCTAGGGATTCCCTATTCACCCCTCCACTTT. It specifies CASGLLGIPYSPLHF. Variable domain in full (rest from reference TRBV12-5 and TRBJ1-6): DARVTQTPRHKVTEMGQEVTMRCQPILGHNTVFWYRQTMMQGLELLAYFRNRAPLDDSGMPKDRFSAEMPDATLATLKIQPSEPRDSAVYFCASGLLGIPYSPLHFGNGTRLTVT.

The genes are TRBV4-2 and TRBJ2-1, with unresolved D. The V and J ends lost 4 bases and 0 bases respectively, with 13 bases between them. CDR3 size: 16 residues. Germline CDR1 reads LGHNA; CDR2 reads YNFKEQ. The CDR3 spells CASSPHPGSSYNEQFF. The CDR3 nucleotides are TGTGCCAGCAGCCCCCACCCGGGCAGCTCCTACAATGAGCAGTTCTTC.

The V and J genes are TRBV2 and TRBJ2-7; TRBD1 aligns across 8 bases. This CDR3 is built from 14 residues. CDR1 and CDR2 from the germline V gene are SNHLY and FYNNEI. The ends lost 6 bases at V and 2 bases at J; junction bases unmatched: 6. Here the CDR3 DNA reads TGTGCCAGCAGGTTGACAGGGGAAACCTACGAGCAGTACTTC. Translating it yields CASRLTGETYEQYF.

The chain joins TRBV15 to TRBJ1-3; D is undetermined. V dropped 4 bases and J dropped 0 bases, with 7 bases sitting between them. Germline assignment: CDR1 LNHNV and CDR2 YYDKDF (reference sequence). The CDR3 spans 14 residues. The CDR3 sequence is CATSNRASGNTIYF. CDR3 bases: TGTGCCACCAGCAACCGGGCCTCTGGAAACACCATATATTTT. Drawing the rest from reference TRBV15 and TRBJ1-3, the complete variable domain is DAMVIQNPRYQVTQFGKPVTLSCSQTLNHNVMYWYQQKSSQAPKLLFHYYDKDFNNEADTPDNFQSRRPNTSFCFLDIRSPGLGDTAMYLCATSNRASGNTIYFGEGSWLTVV.

Notes on this clone: A single base is all that separates this from a far larger clone, so a read error is likely. The rearrangement joins TRBV12-3 or TRBV12-4 to TRBJ1-1; possible D gene TRBD1, 5 bases. The CDR3 extends over 13 amino acids. The V end lost 8 bases, the J end lost 4 bases, and 14 bases lay between the germline ends. For the CDR3, the DNA is TGTGCCAGCTGTGCGGGACTCCTCACTGAAGCTTTCTTT. This gives the protein CASCAGLLTEAFF.

V is TRBV7-9 and J is TRBJ2-7; D is undetermined. Germline values: CDR1 SEHNR, CDR2 FQNEAQ (reference sequence). There are 12 residues in the CDR3. V lost 5 bases and J 9 bases, leaving 14 bases between the germline ends. The CDR3, as DNA: TGTGCCAGCAGCCAGCACACCACCCCGCAGTACTTC. Protein sequence: CASSQHTTPQYF. The variable domain in full, completed from reference TRBV7-9 and TRBJ2-7, reads DTGVSQNPRHKITKRGQNVTFRCDPISEHNRLYWYRQTLGQGPEFLTYFQNEAQLEKSRLLSDRFSAERPKGSFSTLEIQRTEQGDSAMYLCASSQHTTPQYFGPGTRLTVT.

The J gene is TRBJ1-2, the V gene TRBV27; 8 bases match TRBD1. The CDR3 has 16 residues. Unmatched junction bases numbered 11, after V lost 5 bases and J lost 3 bases. Per the germline V gene, CDR1 is MNHEY and CDR2 is SMNVEV (reference sequence). The DNA for the CDR3 is TGTGCCAGCAGTCCTCGACAGGGGCGTTTGGACTATGGCTACACCTTC. Its protein product is CASSPRQGRLDYGYTF.